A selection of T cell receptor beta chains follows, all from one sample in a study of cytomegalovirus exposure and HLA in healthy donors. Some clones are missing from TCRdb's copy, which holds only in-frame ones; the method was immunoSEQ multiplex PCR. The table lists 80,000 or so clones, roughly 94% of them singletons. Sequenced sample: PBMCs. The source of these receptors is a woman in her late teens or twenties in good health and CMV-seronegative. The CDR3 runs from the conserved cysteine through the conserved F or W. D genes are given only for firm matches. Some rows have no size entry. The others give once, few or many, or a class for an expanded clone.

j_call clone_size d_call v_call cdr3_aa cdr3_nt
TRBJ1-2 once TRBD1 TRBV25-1 CASSEPLDRGVGYTF TGTGCCAGCAGTGAACCCCTAGACAGGGGGGTCGGCTACACCTTC
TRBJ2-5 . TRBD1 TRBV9 CASTPRGTGLETQYF TGTGCCAGCACCCCAAGAGGGACAGGGCTGGAGACCCAGTACTTC
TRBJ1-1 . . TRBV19 CASSREAPEAFF TGTGCCAGTAGTAGGGAGGCCCCTGAAGCTTTCTTT
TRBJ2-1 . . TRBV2 CASSEMRPSYNEQFF TGTGCCAGCAGTGAAATGCGGCCGTCCTACAATGAGCAGTTCTTC
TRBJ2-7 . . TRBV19 CASSTSLDSSTYEQYF TGTGCCAGTAGTACCTCCCTGGACAGTTCCACCTACGAGCAGTACTTC
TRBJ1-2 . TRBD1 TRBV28 CASSSRDRGLGYTF TGTGCCAGCAGTTCCCGGGACAGGGGGCTTGGCTACACCTTC
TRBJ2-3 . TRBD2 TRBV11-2 CASSPRLAGGTDTQYF TGTGCCAGCAGCCCTCGACTAGCGGGGGGCACAGATACGCAGTATTTT
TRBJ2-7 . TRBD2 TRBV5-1 CASSLAGGAYEQYF TGCGCCAGCAGCTTGGCCGGGGGGGCCTACGAGCAGTACTTC
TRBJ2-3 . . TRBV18 CASSPLTAANTDTQYF TGTGCCAGCTCACCCTTGACCGCGGCAAACACAGATACGCAGTATTTT
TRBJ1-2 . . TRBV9 CASSDRSGGYTF TGTGCCAGCTCCGACAGGAGCGGTGGCTACACCTTC
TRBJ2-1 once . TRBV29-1 CSAGKAHEQFF TGCAGCGCGGGAAAAGCCCATGAGCAGTTCTTC
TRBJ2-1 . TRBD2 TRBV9 CASSVELAGYNEQFF TGTGCCAGCAGCGTAGAACTAGCGGGGTACAATGAGCAGTTCTTC
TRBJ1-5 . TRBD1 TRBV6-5 CASSYSTGSAQPQHF TGTGCCAGCAGTTACTCGACAGGGTCCGCTCAGCCCCAGCATTTT
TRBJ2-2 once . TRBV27 CASSLSRVNTGELFF TGTGCCAGCAGTTTATCCCGGGTGAACACCGGGGAGCTGTTTTTT
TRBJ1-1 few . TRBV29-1 CSVEQAWMNTEAFF TGCAGCGTTGAACAGGCGTGGATGAACACTGAAGCTTTCTTT